This TCR beta chain was found in a study of T-cell memory formation after mild COVID-19. J gave up 8 bases and V 9 bases, and 8 bases lay outside the gene matches. This CDR3 region has 13 residues. Germline V CDR1 and CDR2: KGHDR, SFDVKD. The authors produced TCR alpha and TCR beta cDNA libraries with sample barcodes and UMIs by 5'RACE using constant-segment primers. TCRdb reprocessed the 5' RACE reads via MiXCR and lists one record per CDR3 protein. The sample lists about 140,000 distinct CDR3 sequences; about 15% were seen once. This clonotype was counted between two and nine times. The TCR originated in an adult woman who had mild COVID-19 (a few samples of this study predate the infection). Cell type and time point are not known. The rearrangement joins TRBV24-1 to TRBJ2-3, with 9 positions matching TRBD1. The sequencing sample was made of PBMCs or a T cell subset sorted from them (not recorded which). CDR3 bases: TGTGCCACCGGGGGACAGGGAAGGTCTACGCAGTATTTT. This codes for CATGGQGRSTQYF.